The 26 T cell receptor beta chains presented below share a single source sample, sequenced in a study of cytomegalovirus exposure and HLA in healthy donors. The PCR had 60 Vbeta and 13 Jbeta primers. Using immunoSEQ multiplex PCR, the repertoire was profiled, and TCRdb retains in-frame clones only, with some absent. The sample consists of 150,000 to 200,000 clones, 71% of them appearing once. Material: PBMCs. The receptors derive from a woman younger than 45 in good health and CMV-seronegative.

This clone was counted between two and nine times. The gene calls are TRBV15 and TRBJ2-1, with 10 nucleotides matching TRBD2. The CDR3 sequence is 14 residues long. Losses at the gene ends were 4 bases for V and 5 bases for J; bases not matched to a gene: 2. Germline values: CDR1 LNHNV, CDR2 YYDKDF (reference sequence). In nucleotides, the CDR3 is TGTGCCACCAGCAATGGACTAGCGGACAATGAGCAGTTCTTC. It is translated as CATSNGLADNEQFF. The whole variable domain, filled in from reference TRBV15 and TRBJ2-1, reads DAMVIQNPRYQVTQFGKPVTLSCSQTLNHNVMYWYQQKSSQAPKLLFHYYDKDFNNEADTPDNFQSRRPNTSFCFLDIRSPGLGDTAMYLCATSNGLADNEQFFGPGTRLTVL.

The J gene is TRBJ2-5, the V gene TRBV18, with 9 bases matching TRBD1. The J call may be mistaken, given a closer DNA end match to TRBJ2-7. CDR3 length: 14 amino acids. From germline, CDR1 is KGHSH and CDR2 LQKENI. For the CDR3, the DNA is TGTGCCAGCTCAGCAACAGGGGGCTGGAACGAGCAGTACTTC. Translating it yields CASSATGGWNEQYF.

The chain is built from TRBV5-1 and TRBJ2-3; D remains unclear. CDR1 and CDR2 (germline): SGHRS, YFSETQ. The CDR3 consists of 14 residues. Trimming stripped 5 bases from V and 1 base from J, with 11 bases between. The CDR3 is CASSRTERTDTQYF. The DNA for the CDR3 is TGCGCCAGCAGTCGTACAGAACGCACAGATACGCAGTATTTT.

The genes are TRBV19 and TRBJ1-4; D remains ambiguous. Germline CDR1 and CDR2: LNHDA and SQIVND (reference sequence). CDR3 length: 15 residues. V dropped 3 bases and J dropped 2 bases, with 10 bases sitting between them. As DNA, the CDR3 is TGTGCCAGTAGTATTCGGGGTAGGACTAATGAAAAACTGTTTTTT. Amino acid sequence: CASSIRGRTNEKLFF.

The chain carries TRBV9 and TRBJ1-2, with TRBD1 identical over 8 bases. CDR1 is SGDLS, CDR2 YYNGEE, per germline. V lost 4 bases, J lost 3 bases, and 8 bases stayed unmatched. This CDR3 is 15 amino acids long. CDR3 in DNA: TGTGCCAGCAGCCCAACGACAGGGGAGGACTATGGCTACACCTTC. It specifies CASSPTTGEDYGYTF.

The rearrangement joins TRBV2 to TRBJ2-7; possibly TRBD2 for D (5 bases). V gave up 3 bases and J gave up 7 bases, with 16 bases separating them. In germline, CDR1 is SNHLY, CDR2 FYNNEI. There are 14 residues in the CDR3. Here the CDR3 reads CASSETTFSAEQYF. The DNA for the CDR3 is TGTGCCAGCAGTGAGACTACCTTCTCGGCAGAGCAGTACTTC.

The chain is built from TRBV5-1 and TRBJ1-2, with 11 bases aligning to TRBD1. The CDR3 contains 15 residues. The J segment lost 4 bases and the V segment lost 4 bases, leaving 6 bases of the junction unmatched. Germline CDR1 and CDR2: SGHRS and YFSETQ. CDR3 sequence reads: CASSAGDRGFYGYTF. In nucleotides, the CDR3 is TGCGCCAGCAGCGCCGGGGACAGGGGGTTCTATGGCTACACCTTC.

The V call is TRBV7-9, the J call TRBJ2-1; 13 positions agree with TRBD2. Per germline, CDR1 SEHNR and CDR2 FQNEAQ (reference sequence). Trimming took 4 bases from V and 2 from J; bases not matched to a gene: 11. There are 19 residues in the CDR3. The CDR3 spells CASSSRPTSGGSPYNEQFF. The CDR3 DNA sequence: TGTGCCAGCAGCTCCCGACCGACTAGCGGGGGGTCACCCTACAATGAGCAGTTCTTC.

The chain employs TRBV7-9 and TRBJ2-2; the match to TRBD1 covers 7 bases. V was clipped by 4 bases and J by 1 base; unmatched bases: 12. The length of the CDR3 is 18 residues. From germline, CDR1 is SEHNR and CDR2 FQNEAQ (reference sequence). In DNA form, the CDR3 reads TGTGCCAGCAGCTCTCCTTCTGCCGGGACAGTGAACACCGGGGAGCTGTTTTTT. It yields the protein CASSSPSAGTVNTGELFF.

The chain uses TRBV9 and TRBJ2-2; tentatively, D is TRBD2 (7 bases). Trimming left V 2 bases short and J 2 bases short, with 10 bases between. This CDR3 has 15 residues. Germline values: CDR1 SGDLS, CDR2 YYNGEE. The CDR3 nucleotides are TGTGCCAGCAGCGTCCGCGGGGGCAACACCGGGGAGCTGTTTTTT. Translation: CASSVRGGNTGELFF.

The chain joins TRBV10-3 to TRBJ2-5; 7 nucleotides agree with TRBD2. V lost 3 bases, J lost 2 bases, and 9 bases stayed unmatched. Germline CDR1 and CDR2: ENHRY and SYGVKD. CDR3 length: 16 amino acids. In DNA form, the CDR3 reads TGTGCCATCAGTGAATCCTCACTAGCGCCTCAAGAGACCCAGTACTTC. Translated: CAISESSLAPQETQYF.

The chain couples TRBV7-9 to TRBJ1-3; maybe TRBD1 (6 bases). This CDR3 contains 18 residues. Germline CDR1 is SEHNR and CDR2 is FQNEAQ (reference sequence). Trimming took off 4 bases at V and 0 bases at J, with 19 bases between the two ends. This CDR3 reads CASSYGGTGTSSGNTIYF. CDR3 DNA: TGTGCCAGCAGCTACGGGGGGACCGGGACAAGCTCTGGAAACACCATATATTTT.

CDR3 in DNA: TGTGCCAGCAGCCTCACTAGCGGGAGTTTTGATGAGCAGTTCTTC. This translates into CASSLTSGSFDEQFF. This chain joins TRBV5-4 and TRBJ2-1; 11 bases are shared with TRBD2. V lost 4 bases to trimming and J lost 8 bases; unmatched junction nucleotides: 8. This CDR3 has 15 residues. Germline lookup yields CDR1 SGHNT and CDR2 YYREEE (reference sequence). Using reference TRBV5-4 and TRBJ2-1 for the parts outside the CDR3, the full variable domain is ETGVTQSPTHLIKTRGQQVTLRCSSQSGHNTVSWYQQALGQGPQFIFQYYREEENGRGNFPPRFSGLQFPNYSSELNVNALELDDSALYLCASSLTSGSFDEQFFGPGTRLTVL.

This sequence joins TRBV27 and TRBJ2-1, with 9 bases lining up with TRBD2. The germline V gene has CDR1 MNHEY and CDR2 SMNVEV (reference sequence). The CDR3 covers 14 residues. With 7 bases clipped from V and 7 bases from J, the junction kept 8 bases outside the gene matches. CDR3 in amino acids: CASTVAGVGNEQFF. In DNA form, the CDR3 reads TGTGCCAGCACCGTAGCGGGAGTGGGGAATGAGCAGTTCTTC.

The genes are TRBV7-9 and TRBJ1-2; 8 nucleotides align to TRBD1. With 5 bases clipped from V and 4 bases from J, the junction kept 9 bases outside the gene matches. The CDR3 runs to 15 residues. From germline, CDR1 is SEHNR and CDR2 FQNEAQ (reference sequence). The CDR3 DNA reads as TGTGCCAGCAGCCTAACGACAGGGGCCGGCTATGGCTACACCTTC. Protein: CASSLTTGAGYGYTF.

This clone occurred a few times. The V call is TRBV27, the J call TRBJ2-1; 11 bases map to TRBD2. The junction had 9 bases not matched to a gene; V was cut back by 4 bases and J by 4 bases. This CDR3 contains 17 residues. The V gene's germline CDR1 is MNHEY and CDR2 SMNVEV (reference sequence). CDR3 nucleotides: TGTGCCAGCAGTTCAAAAATAGCGGGAGGGCGGTACAATGAGCAGTTCTTC. Translation gives CASSSKIAGGRYNEQFF.

The chain has TRBV7-9 and TRBJ2-2; 7 nucleotides match TRBD2. The CDR3 is 13 residues long. Trimming cost V 8 bases and J 4 bases; bases outside gene matches: 4. In germline, CDR1 is SEHNR, CDR2 FQNEAQ (reference sequence). The CDR3 is CASSGTTTGELFF. CDR3 DNA: TGTGCCAGCTCCGGGACTACCACCGGGGAGCTGTTTTTT.

The chain is built from TRBV29-1 and TRBJ1-1; 7 bases map to TRBD1. The junction had 10 bases not matched to a gene; V was cut back by 6 bases and J by 0 bases. The CDR3 is made up of 15 amino acids. The germline gives CDR1 SQVTM, CDR2 ANQGSEA. The CDR3 loop reads CSVDGDRSLNTEAFF. The CDR3, as DNA: TGCAGCGTGGACGGGGACAGATCTTTGAACACTGAAGCTTTCTTT.

This clone was recorded only once. V and J are TRBV9 and TRBJ2-3, with D possibly matching TRBD2 (5 bases). CDR1 and CDR2 from the germline V gene are SGDLS and YYNGEE. Trimming pared 0 bases from V and 5 bases from J, leaving 13 bases between. The CDR3 loop spans 15 amino acids. CDR3 sequence: CASSVVVGGQDTQYF. The DNA of the CDR3 is TGTGCCAGCAGCGTAGTTGTGGGCGGGCAAGATACGCAGTATTTT.

V is TRBV7-9 and J is TRBJ2-7; TRBD1 aligns across 9 bases. Germline trimming cut 5 bases from V and 3 bases from J; bases unmatched to any gene: 8. The CDR3 length is 15 residues. Germline V CDR1 and CDR2: SEHNR, FQNEAQ (reference sequence). Written as DNA, the CDR3 is TGTGCCAGCAGCACCAGCAGGGACAGGGTCTACGAGCAGTACTTC. Translation gives CASSTSRDRVYEQYF.

The chain couples TRBV7-2 to TRBJ1-2; TRBD1 matches 9 bases. The CDR3 consists of 14 residues. V shed 5 bases, J shed 3 bases, and the junction held 4 bases outside the gene matches. CDR1 and CDR2 from the germline V gene are SGHTA and FQGNSA. CDR3 amino acids: CASSPGTGHYGYTF. Here the CDR3 DNA reads TGTGCCAGCAGCCCGGGGACAGGGCACTATGGCTACACCTTC.

This chain links TRBV7-3 with TRBJ1-2; the D is unclear. Trimming removed 4 bases from V and 8 bases from J, with 17 bases in between. Germline values: CDR1 SGHTA, CDR2 FQGTGA. The CDR3 loop spans 14 amino acids. CDR3 sequence: CASSSRPGVGGYTF. As DNA, the CDR3 is TGTGCCAGCAGCTCCCGACCCGGGGTGGGGGGCTACACCTTC.

This chain links TRBV30 with TRBJ2-3; possible D gene TRBD2, 5 bases. The CDR3 loop spans 12 amino acids. The germline CDR1 and CDR2 sequences are GTSNPN and SVGIG (reference sequence). The V gene lost 2 bases and the J gene lost 6 bases, with 9 bases spanning the gap. CDR3 bases: TGTGCCTGGAGTCTTATAGCGGATACGCAGTATTTT. It yields the protein CAWSLIADTQYF. Variable domain in full (rest from reference TRBV30 and TRBJ2-3): SQTIHQWPATLVQPVGSPLSLECTVEGTSNPNLYWYRQAAGRGLQLLFYSVGIGQISSEVPQNLSASRPQDRQFILSSKKLLLSDSGFYLCAWSLIADTQYFGPGTRLTVL.

V is TRBV15 and J is TRBJ1-3; the D is unclear. The V gene's germline CDR1 is LNHNV and CDR2 YYDKDF (reference sequence). With 1 base removed from V and 0 bases from J, the gap between germline ends came to 10 bases. The CDR3 is made up of 16 amino acids. The chain's CDR3 is CATSRGQDFSGNTIYF. As DNA, the CDR3 is TGTGCCACCAGCAGAGGTCAGGACTTCTCTGGAAACACCATATATTTT.

This sequence joins TRBV4-3 and TRBJ2-3, with 7 positions matching TRBD1. The CDR3 is 17 residues long. Germline V gene lookup returns CDR1 LGHNA and CDR2 YSLEER. Trimming cost V 0 bases and J 6 bases; bases outside gene matches: 12. As DNA, the CDR3 is TGCGCCAGCAGCCAAGATGGCAGGGGGAATGGGGTGGATACGCAGTATTTT. It encodes CASSQDGRGNGVDTQYF.

The rearrangement links TRBV28 to TRBJ2-5; maybe TRBD1 (5 bases). The CDR3 consists of 16 residues. The V and J ends lost 4 bases and 7 bases respectively, with 22 bases between them. Germline V gene lookup returns CDR1 MDHEN and CDR2 SYDVKM. The CDR3 DNA reads as TGTGCCAGCAGTTCCCCCTCGGACAAGCAAGAGACGACCCAGTACTTC. This gives the protein CASSSPSDKQETTQYF.